Listed below are T cell receptor beta chains from one sample, sequenced in a study of cytomegalovirus exposure and HLA in healthy donors. TCRdb's table, derived via immunoSEQ multiplex PCR, lists solely in-frame clones and lacks some. The sample has under 200,000 clones; roughly 75% are singletons. The specimen was PBMCs. Receptor source: a man between 18 and 29 years old in good health and CMV-seronegative. CDR3s leave out the opening cysteine and the closing phenylalanine or tryptophan. The order of the fields is J gene, V gene, CDR3 protein.

J: TRBJ2-3
V: TRBV12-5
CDR3: ASGLGAERTDTQY

J: TRBJ2-1
V: TRBV6-6
CDR3: ASGQGTRGNEQF

J: TRBJ2-3
V: TRBV28
CDR3: ASRPGLAGAGTQY

J: TRBJ1-2
V: TRBV19
CDR3: ASSIEYRGTGYT

J: TRBJ2-5
V: TRBV10-3
CDR3: AISESGGQETQY

J: TRBJ2-1
V: TRBV7-2
CDR3: ASSTIARYSYNEQF

J: TRBJ2-7
V: TRBV7-9
CDR3: ASSGQGNEQY

J: TRBJ2-7
V: TRBV6-5
CDR3: ASSEGPGLDEQY

J: TRBJ1-1
V: TRBV7-9
CDR3: ASSSEGVPKAF

J: TRBJ1-1
V: TRBV7-9
CDR3: ASSPDRDEAF

J: TRBJ2-2
V: TRBV6-1
CDR3: ASSPRGLNTGELF

J: TRBJ2-7
V: TRBV10-3
CDR3: AISESKGQYYEQY

J: TRBJ1-6
V: TRBV28
CDR3: ASRPTGAFAYNSPLH

J: TRBJ2-7
V: TRBV28
CDR3: ASSWGYGDTSYEQY

J: TRBJ2-5
V: TRBV18
CDR3: ASSRDIQETQY

J: TRBJ2-3
V: TRBV7-2
CDR3: ASSFSVTSGRIDTQY

J: TRBJ2-7
V: TRBV6-5
CDR3: ASLSGTSYEQY

J: TRBJ1-2
V: TRBV4-2
CDR3: ASSQSTGGDNYGYT

J: TRBJ2-1
V: TRBV2
CDR3: ASSEEGISYNEQF

J: TRBJ2-7
V: TRBV19
CDR3: ASSLGVWGVSFYEQY

J: TRBJ2-1
V: TRBV4-3
CDR3: ASSQGLAGHNEQF

J: TRBJ2-1
V: TRBV2
CDR3: ASNEGGGTSYNEQF

J: TRBJ1-5
V: TRBV15
CDR3: ATSRDRGRGRPQH

J: TRBJ2-2
V: TRBV6-4
CDR3: ASSDSTSGGTGELF

J: TRBJ1-2
V: TRBV4-1
CDR3: ASSQGGGYGYT

J: TRBJ1-5
V: TRBV27
CDR3: ASSPRYSNQPQH

J: TRBJ2-5
V: TRBV27
CDR3: ASMRISAAFQETQY

J: TRBJ1-1
V: TRBV7-6
CDR3: ASSPGGLNTEAF

J: TRBJ1-1
V: TRBV30
CDR3: AWTYGGTGGTEAF

J: TRBJ2-5
V: TRBV11-2
CDR3: ASSLDDQETQY

J: TRBJ2-1
V: TRBV7-9
CDR3: SSSPPPYNEQF

J: TRBJ2-2
V: TRBV19
CDR3: ASSIAGETGELF

J: TRBJ2-2
V: TRBV5-6
CDR3: ASRSTGNTGELF